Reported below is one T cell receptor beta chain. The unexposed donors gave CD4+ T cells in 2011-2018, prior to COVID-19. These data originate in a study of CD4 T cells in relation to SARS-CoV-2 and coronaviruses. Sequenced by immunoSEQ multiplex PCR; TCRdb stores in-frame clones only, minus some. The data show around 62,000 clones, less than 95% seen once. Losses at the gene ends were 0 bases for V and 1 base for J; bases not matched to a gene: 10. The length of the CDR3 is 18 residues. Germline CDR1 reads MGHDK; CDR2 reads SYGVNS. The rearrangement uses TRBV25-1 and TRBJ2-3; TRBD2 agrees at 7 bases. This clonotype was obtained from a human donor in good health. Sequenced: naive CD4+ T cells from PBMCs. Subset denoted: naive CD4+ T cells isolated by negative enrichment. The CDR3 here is CASSEYASGLIRTDTQYF. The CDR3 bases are TGTGCCAGCAGTGAATATGCTAGCGGCCTTATCCGCACAGATACGCAGTATTTT.